The source of this T cell receptor (beta chain) is a study of Ad26.COV2.S vaccination and SARS-CoV-2 variants. Findings of the study overall: Substantial breadth was reported for post-vaccination spike-specific CD8+ and CD4+ T cells.

The data were produced by immunoSEQ multiplex PCR, yet TCRdb's version contains in-frame clones alone and is incomplete. Of 85,000 to 95,000 clones in the sample, less than 85% were seen once. The CDR3 extends over 16 amino acids. Germline CDR1 is SGDLS and CDR2 is YYNGEE. V gave up 4 bases and J gave up 8 bases, with 22 bases separating them. This clone has a handful of counts. The antigen remains undetermined. The sample here was peripheral blood, taken after recovery from COVID-19. This chain links TRBV9 with TRBJ2-1, with D uncertain. The sequence came from a human donor who had recovered from COVID-19. As DNA, the CDR3 is TGTGCCAGCAGCACCCCCTCGGGTGTAGGCGTCGATGAGCAGTTCTTC. Amino acid sequence: CASSTPSGVGVDEQFF.